This entry lists 5 T cell receptor beta chains sequenced from one sample in a study of blood T cells in healthy people across ages. For the second PCR, which ran for about 7 to 12 cycles, a sample-barcoded 5' primer and a J-beta primer mix were used. Each CDR3 protein gets one entry after TCRdb re-called the 5' RACE reads with MiXCR. The profile shows roughly 800,000 distinct CDR3 sequences, about 36% of them singletons. The sample taken for sequencing was blood. All receptors come from a man in his late teens or twenties in good health.

This clonotype was seen a few times. The chain couples TRBV6-6 to TRBJ2-4; D not resolved. Looked up from germline, CDR1 is MNHNY and CDR2 is SVGAGI (reference sequence). This CDR3 comprises 13 residues. The V gene lost 7 bases and the J gene lost 2 bases, with 9 bases spanning the gap. CDR3 sequence (DNA): TGTGCCAGCATCCCCGACACCAAAAACATTCAGTACTTC. Its translation is CASIPDTKNIQYF.

There are a few counts of this clonotype. The CDR3 region is CASTPGGTSGTYNEQFF. The CDR3 nucleotides are TGCGCCAGCACCCCTGGTGGAACTAGCGGGACCTACAATGAGCAGTTCTTC. The chain joins TRBV5-1 to TRBJ2-1; 10 bases are a match to TRBD2. Germline V gene data show CDR1 as SGHRS and CDR2 as YFSETQ. The length of the CDR3 is 17 residues. The V and J ends lost 6 bases and 2 bases, in that order; junction bases with no gene match: 11.

This sequence joins TRBV6-6 and TRBJ2-4, with TRBD2 as a possible D gene (6 bases). The CDR3 consists of 15 residues. The V and J ends lost 2 bases and 13 bases respectively, with 21 bases between them. CDR1 is MNHNY, CDR2 SVGAGI, per germline (reference sequence). For the CDR3, the DNA is TGTGCCAGCAGTTACCGGGCGGGACCCAACCCTGAGCAGTACTTC. This gives the protein CASSYRAGPNPEQYF.

About this clonotype itself: A read error may explain this, as a much larger clone is one base away. The chain carries TRBV24-1 and TRBJ2-5; maybe TRBD2 (6 bases). The better agreement between TRBJ2-1 and the DNA end casts doubt on the J call. The germline V gene encodes CDR1 KGHDR and CDR2 SFDVKD. CDR3 size: 13 residues. CDR3 coding DNA: TGTGCCACCAGTGGAGGGACTCAAGAGACCCAGTTCTTC. Translating it yields CATSGGTQETQFF.

This clonotype was recorded many times. The chain carries TRBV4-1 and TRBJ2-3; 7 bases align to TRBD2. The CDR3 runs to 14 residues. Germline V gives CDR1 MGHRA, CDR2 YSYEKL. The ends lost 3 bases at V and 9 bases at J; junction bases unmatched: 9. CDR3 amino acids: CASSQGGLDRTQYF. CDR3 sequence (DNA): TGCGCCAGCAGCCAGGGAGGGCTGGACCGCACGCAGTATTTT.